Below are 5 T cell receptor beta chains sequenced from a single sample in a study of cytomegalovirus exposure and HLA in healthy donors. The PCR used 60 Vbeta and 13 Jbeta primers. Generated by immunoSEQ multiplex PCR, the TCRdb table keeps only in-frame clones and is missing some. The repertoire consists of about 200,000 clones, with about 81% occurring once and the leading ten covering approximately 6%. The sample consisted of PBMCs. These receptor sequences come from a man aged 35-49 years in good health and CMV-seropositive.

V and J are TRBV5-1 and TRBJ2-3, with 11 bases fitting TRBD2. The CDR3 runs to 14 residues. V was clipped by 5 bases and J by 6 bases; unmatched bases: 5. CDR1 is SGHRS and CDR2 is YFSETQ in the germline V gene. CDR3 protein: CASRPASGRDTQYF. The CDR3, as DNA: TGCGCCAGCAGACCCGCTAGCGGGAGGGATACGCAGTATTTT.

The J gene is TRBJ1-2, the V gene TRBV9, with 10 bases matching TRBD1. With 3 bases clipped from V and 5 bases from J, the junction kept 7 bases outside the gene matches. Germline-derived CDR1 and CDR2 are SGDLS and YYNGEE. CDR3 length equals 15 residues. The CDR3, as DNA: TGTGCCAGCAGCGGAAGGACAGGGGGAAGGTATGGCTACACCTTC. It yields the protein CASSGRTGGRYGYTF.

The chain uses TRBV19 and TRBJ1-1; D ambiguous. V was cut by 6 bases and J by 7 bases, with 6 bases left in between. The CDR3 spans 10 residues. Germline values: CDR1 LNHDA, CDR2 SQIVND (reference sequence). In DNA, the CDR3 is TGTGCCAGTAGAGCTAATGAAGCTTTCTTT. Residues: CASRANEAFF.

The chain uses TRBV6-1 and TRBJ2-7; possibly TRBD1 for D (5 bases). This CDR3 contains 14 residues. The V gene's germline CDR1 is MNHNS and CDR2 SASEGT. Between the trimmed V and J ends, which lost 3 bases and 3 bases, there was a span of 12 bases. DNA for the CDR3: TGTGCCAGCAGTGATGGAAGGGGCTACTACGAGCAGTACTTC. It codes for CASSDGRGYYEQYF.

The chain employs TRBV7-6 and TRBJ2-1; the D gene is possibly TRBD2 (5 bases). CDR1 is SGHVS and CDR2 is FNYEAQ in the germline V gene. Deletions cut 6 bases from V and 4 bases from J, with 10 bases between. The CDR3 covers 13 residues. CDR3 region: CASSLALYNEQFF. CDR3 in DNA: TGTGCCAGCAGTCTAGCCTTATACAATGAGCAGTTCTTC.